Presented here are 29 T cell receptor beta chains from one specimen sequenced in a study of tumor-infiltrating lymphocytes in primary liver carcinoma (dated by TCRdb to 2017 to 2019). Total RNA and DNA were co-extracted without cell sorting from 20-30 mg of bulk tissue using the AllPrep DNA/RNA mini kit. Sequencing was performed on an Illumina HiSeq 2500. Using a constant-region primer and ProtoScript II reverse transcriptase, TCRbeta-specific cDNA was reverse-transcribed from 400 to 550 ng total RNA. Three nested multiplex PCR rounds, following a slightly modified ARM-PCR procedure, were used to build the TCRbeta libraries. Multiplex TRBV1-TRBV30 forward primers and a Cbeta reverse primer were used in the first two PCR rounds, each of which was run for around 10 cycles. In-frame beta chains were kept once TCRdb had trimmed the public reads at Q25 with fastp and called clones with MiXCR. Under each unique CDR3 protein, matching rows form one entry showing the most common genes and DNA. Recorded for this sample are approximately 110,000 distinct CDR3 sequences; 64% of them occurred a single time. Clones ranked in the top ten supply 8.4% of the sample.

Sequencing was done on a sample of liver tumor tissue from sampling region 3. The sample's cell subset or site label, decoded: tumor region T3, left-lateral pole. The source is a woman aged 55-75 years with primary liver carcinoma and hepatitis B virus infection.

Notes on this clonotype: A clone one base away is much larger, so this may be a read error. This sequence joins TRBV5-6 and TRBJ1-6, with D hard to call. CDR1 and CDR2 (germline): SGHDT, YYEEEE. CDR3 length: 16 amino acids. V was clipped by 4 bases and J by 0 bases, with 11 bases between them. As DNA, the CDR3 is TGTGCCAGCAGCCTTAAGGCGAGCTCCTATAATTCACCCCTCCACTTT. This sequence encodes CASSLKASSYNSPLHF.

On this clonotype itself: One junction end does not reproduce the germline sequence, and a read error may be involved. The chain couples TRBV11-3 to TRBJ2-7, with TRBD1 matching over 12 bases. The CDR3 loop spans 15 amino acids. Germline CDR1 and CDR2: SGHNT and YENEEA. This chain's CDR3 is CAGSLGTGGSLEQYF. DNA for the CDR3: TGCGCCGGCAGCCTAGGGACAGGGGGCTCCCTCGAGCAGTACTTC.

Only a few counts were recorded for this clonotype. The chain combines TRBV2 with TRBJ2-1; 14 bases are shared with TRBD2. This CDR3 has 18 amino acids. Germline V gene lookup returns CDR1 SNHLY and CDR2 FYNNEI. V shed 4 bases and J 7 bases; nucleotides not matched to a gene: 12. The CDR3 DNA reads as TGTGCCAGCAGTGCTTATGAGGGACTAGCGGGAGTTAAGAATGAGCAGTTCTTC. Translating it yields CASSAYEGLAGVKNEQFF.

In regard to this clonotype: One end of the junction does not line up with germline, which may come from a read error. The rearrangement uses TRBV29-1 and TRBJ1-1, with a weak D call TRBD1 (6 bases). The CDR3 spans 13 residues. CDR1 and CDR2 (germline): SQVTM, ANQGSEA. This CDR3 is CNGGGGVGTEALF. DNA of the CDR3: TGCAACGGAGGGGGGGGGGTGGGGACTGAAGCTTTATTT.

As regards this clonotype: Possible read error: a much larger clone is one base away. V is TRBV30 and J is TRBJ2-7; D possibly corresponds to TRBD1 (5 bases). CDR1 is GTSNPN and CDR2 is SVGIG in the germline V gene (reference sequence). The CDR3 loop spans 12 amino acids. The CDR3 loop reads CDWSDRAYEQYF. Here the CDR3 DNA reads TGTGACTGGAGTGACAGAGCCTACGAGCAGTACTTC.

This sequence joins TRBV10-1 and TRBJ2-7; the D is unclear. This CDR3 comprises 13 residues. V lost 9 bases and J lost 3, with 15 bases in between. Germline V gene data show CDR1 as WNHNN and CDR2 as SYGVQD (reference sequence). DNA of the CDR3: TGCGCCAGTTGTGAGTCGGGCGGCTACGAGCAGTACTTC. Translating it yields CASCESGGYEQYF.

This clonotype was counted ten times or more. The chain employs TRBV6-1 and TRBJ2-2, with D perhaps given as TRBD1 or TRBD2 (5 bases each). Germline V gene lookup returns CDR1 MNHNS and CDR2 SASEGT. The V and J ends lost 6 bases and 6 bases respectively, with 8 bases between them. The CDR3 sequence is 12 residues long. The CDR3 is CASRVGAGELFF. The CDR3 DNA follows: TGTGCCAGCAGGGTGGGGGCCGGGGAGCTGTTTTTT.

To note about this clonotype: The missing conserved phenylalanine or tryptophan at the end of this CDR3 makes a read error likely. The rearrangement uses TRBV4-1 and TRBJ2-1; 9 positions match TRBD2. The CDR3 is 18 residues long. CDR1 and CDR2 from the germline V gene are MGHRA and YSYEKL. V dropped 4 bases and J dropped 5; count of bases not matched to a gene: 15. The CDR3 spells CASSPTNLAGVENNEQFL. The CDR3 DNA is TGCGCCAGCAGCCCGACCAATTTAGCGGGAGTCGAAAACAATGAGCAGTTCCTC.

The J gene is TRBJ1-5, the V gene TRBV30; D is unclear. Germline CDR1 GTSNPN, CDR2 SVGIG (reference sequence). The CDR3 loop spans 12 amino acids. V gave up 3 bases and J gave up 6 bases, with 9 bases separating them. CDR3 region: CAWSLGGQPQHF. CDR3 nucleotide sequence: TGTGCCTGGAGCCTGGGCGGTCAGCCCCAGCATTTT.

The chain links TRBV29-1 to TRBJ2-3; D gene unclear. V lost 6 bases and J 7 bases, leaving 8 bases between the germline ends. The CDR3 totals 10 residues. Germline loops: CDR1 SQVTM, CDR2 ANQGSEA. CDR3 coding DNA: TGCAGCGTCGACGCAAATACGCAGTATTTT. It yields the protein CSVDANTQYF.

As to this clonotype: One junction end does not reproduce the germline sequence, and a read error may be involved. This chain joins TRBV6-1 and TRBJ1-2; TRBD1 might be the D (6 bases). Germline V gene data show CDR1 as MNHNS and CDR2 as SASEGT. The CDR3 loop spans 12 amino acids. This CDR3 is CVSGRQDQGYTF. CDR3 in DNA: TGTGTCAGCGGCCGACAGGATCAAGGCTACACCTTC.

The genes are TRBV29-1 and TRBJ1-4, with 8 bases lining up with TRBD1. This CDR3 has 13 amino acids. Germline trimming cut 7 bases from V and 8 bases from J; bases unmatched to any gene: 9. Per the germline V gene, CDR1 is SQVTM and CDR2 is ANQGSEA. CDR3 in DNA: TGCAGCGCAACCGCTACAGGGGGAGAAAAACTGTTTTTT. Translation: CSATATGGEKLFF.

This clonotype has just a few counts. CDR3 protein: CASSLVGLNSPLHF. The CDR3 region has the DNA TGTGCCAGCAGTTTAGTCGGGTTGAATTCACCCCTCCACTTT. This chain connects TRBV28 to TRBJ1-6; D uncertain. With 2 bases removed from V and 7 bases from J, the gap between germline ends came to 9 bases. This CDR3 comprises 14 residues. Looked up from germline, CDR1 is MDHEN and CDR2 is SYDVKM.

Points on this clonotype: At one end the junction does not follow the germline gene, possibly because of a read error. This chain uses TRBV11-2 with TRBJ2-7; possible D gene TRBD2, 5 bases. This CDR3 is built from 15 residues. Germline assignment: CDR1 SGHAT and CDR2 FQNNGV. The CDR3 bases are TGTGCCAGCAGCCCAGAGGGAGTGGACTCCTACGAGCGGTACTTC. Translation gives CASSPEGVDSYERYF.

Points on this clonotype: This sequence may be a read error, since a much larger clone differs from it by one base. The rearrangement uses TRBV12-3 or TRBV12-4 and TRBJ2-3, with a tentative D call TRBD2 (5 bases). The CDR3 runs to 13 residues. The CDR3 nucleotides read TGTGCCAGCATTTTACCGGGGACAGATACGCAGTATTTT. This sequence encodes CASILPGTDTQYF.

This clonotype has at least ten counts. V usage is TRBV7-8 and J usage is TRBJ2-5; TRBD2 aligns across 7 bases. In germline, CDR1 is SGHVS, CDR2 FQNEAQ. V dropped 5 bases and J dropped 3; count of bases not matched to a gene: 6. This CDR3 is 14 amino acids long. In nucleotides, the CDR3 is TGTGCCAGCAGCGAGGCCGGGACTAAAGAGACCCAGTACTTC. It translates to CASSEAGTKETQYF.

Note on this clonotype: A junction end diverges from the germline sequence, so it may reflect a read error. The chain uses TRBV4-1 and TRBJ1-4; D is uncertain. Looked up from germline, CDR1 is MGHRA and CDR2 is YSYEKL. The CDR3 consists of 15 residues. CDR3 bases: TGCGACAGCAGCCAAGGTCACTCGACTAATGAAAAACTGTTTTTT. As protein: CDSSQGHSTNEKLFF.

As to this clonotype: Since no conserved phenylalanine or tryptophan closes the CDR3, a read error is the likely cause. The chain has TRBV6-6 and TRBJ2-7; D perhaps matches TRBD2 (5 bases). Trimming shortened V by 4 bases and J by 5 bases, and 15 bases separated the two germline ends. The CDR3 contains 14 residues. The V gene's germline CDR1 is MNHNY and CDR2 SVGAGI (reference sequence). CDR3 in amino acids: CASSSGERADEQYS. DNA for the CDR3: TGTGCCAGCAGTTCGGGCGAGAGGGCCGACGAGCAGTACTCC.

This clonotype was counted between two and nine times. A much larger clone is a single base away; this may be a read error. The V gene is TRBV7-9, the J gene TRBJ2-3, with 16 bases that match TRBD2. The CDR3 sequence is 16 residues long. Germline assignment: CDR1 SEHNR and CDR2 FQNEAQ (reference sequence). The chain's CDR3 is CTSSSGLAGGTDTQYF. The CDR3 DNA reads as TGTACCAGCAGCTCGGGACTAGCGGGAGGGACAGATACGCAGTATTTT.

About this clonotype: A much larger clone lies one base from this, so it may be a read error. This rearrangement joins TRBV6-6 to TRBJ2-7; TRBD2 matches 7 bases. The ends lost 2 bases at V and 4 bases at J; junction bases unmatched: 8. The CDR3 consists of 15 residues. The germline V gene has CDR1 MNHNY and CDR2 SVGAGI (reference sequence). CDR3 region: CASSYPFAGVYEQYF. The CDR3 nucleotides are TGTGCCAGCAGTTACCCCTTTGCGGGAGTATACGAGCAGTACTTC.

The chain carries TRBV11-2 and TRBJ2-1; D is undetermined. Germline loops: CDR1 SGHAT, CDR2 FQNNGV. The CDR3 has 17 residues. V was pared by 10 bases and J by 0 bases, with 22 bases between. This CDR3 is CATGFTPLRSSYNEQFF. The CDR3 DNA is TGTGCCACTGGCTTTACCCCACTGAGGAGCTCCTACAATGAGCAGTTCTTC.

Details on this clonotype: Since no conserved phenylalanine or tryptophan closes the CDR3, a read error is the likely cause. The DNA is omitted, as the CDR3 cannot be located on it reliably, and the CDR3 follows TCRdb's listing. The chain links TRBV29-1 to TRBJ2-7; the D call in the table, TRBD1, was not verified against the DNA. The CDR3 is 15 residues long, counting both termini. Germline lookup yields CDR1 SQVTM and CDR2 ANQGSEA. CDR3 region: CSVTGTGVSLRMEYL.

The V gene is TRBV18, the J gene TRBJ1-1; D is ambiguous. CDR1 is KGHSH, CDR2 LQKENI, per germline. The CDR3 is made up of 13 amino acids. Trimming took 4 bases from V and 2 from J, leaving 8 bases between them. The CDR3 DNA reads as TGTGCCAGCTCACGGAATTTTAACACTGAAGCTTTCTTT. As protein: CASSRNFNTEAFF.

As concerns this clonotype: A read error may explain this, as a much larger clone is one base away. This chain connects TRBV5-4 to TRBJ2-1, with D perhaps matching TRBD1 or TRBD2 (5 bases each). Per the germline V gene, CDR1 is SGHNT and CDR2 is YYREEE (reference sequence). This CDR3 is built from 15 residues. CDR3 loop: CASSLAGPSHNEQFF. Written as DNA, the CDR3 is TGTGCCAGCAGCTTGGCGGGACCCTCCCACAATGAGCAGTTCTTC.

As concerns this clonotype: The junction differs from germline at one of its ends, possibly a read error. The rearrangement uses TRBV12-3 or TRBV12-4 and TRBJ1-1, with D hard to call. This CDR3 is built from 13 residues. CDR3 region: CTSSPRRDTEAFF. The DNA for the CDR3 is TGTACCAGCAGCCCACGGCGGGACACTGAAGCTTTCTTT.

V is TRBV11-2 and J is TRBJ2-7; TRBD1 matches at 10 bases. The germline V gene encodes CDR1 SGHAT and CDR2 FQNNGV. V trimming: 5 bases; J trimming: 7 bases; junction bases outside the gene matches: 11. The CDR3 runs 15 residues. The chain's CDR3 is CASSPATGGAEEQYF. The CDR3 DNA follows: TGTGCCAGCAGCCCAGCGACAGGGGGCGCCGAGGAGCAGTACTTC.

On this clonotype itself: The junction differs from germline at one of its ends, possibly a read error. This chain joins TRBV7-3 and TRBJ2-1; 7 nucleotides agree with TRBD2. Germline lookup yields CDR1 SGHTA and CDR2 FQGTGA. The CDR3 sequence is 15 residues long. The CDR3, as DNA: TGTGCCAGCAGCTCCCACGCGGGAGTCTCGAATGATCAGTTCTTC. Its protein product is CASSSHAGVSNDQFF.

Comment on this clonotype: This may be a read error, as it is one base from a much larger clone. This rearrangement joins TRBV28 to TRBJ2-7; the D gene could be TRBD1 or TRBD2 (5 bases each). Germline V lookup: CDR1 MDHEN, CDR2 SYDVKM. The CDR3 covers 15 residues. The ends were cut back, 8 bases at V and 6 bases at J, with 23 bases in the middle. The CDR3 sequence: CASCRRDPIAFEQYF. CDR3 bases: TGTGCCAGCTGTCGCCGGGACCCCATTGCATTCGAGCAGTACTTC.

As concerns this clonotype: One end of the junction fails to match germline, which may point to a read error. The genes are TRBV11-2 and TRBJ2-1, with D uncertain. The V gene's germline CDR1 is SGHAT and CDR2 FQNNGV. The CDR3 is made up of 11 amino acids. The CDR3 loop is CGSSFAGEQFF. In nucleotides, the CDR3 is TGTGGCAGCAGCTTCGCCGGGGAGCAGTTCTTC.